The 17 T cell receptor beta chains below come from one sample, sequenced in a study of T cell responses to AZD1222 COVID-19 vaccine. Generated by immunoSEQ multiplex PCR, the TCRdb table keeps only in-frame clones and is missing some. The sample includes 150,000 to 200,000 clones, 92% of them seen just once. The input for sequencing was peripheral blood, taken 28 days after the second AZD1222 dose. The receptors here all came from an adult who received the AZD1222 COVID-19 vaccine.

V usage is TRBV6-5 and J usage is TRBJ2-7; D is ambiguous. The CDR3 totals 11 residues. V lost 4 bases and J 10 bases, leaving 11 bases between the germline ends. Germline CDR1 is MNHEY and CDR2 is SVGAGI. The CDR3 DNA is TGTGCCAGCAGTTTGCGACCGAATCAGTACTTC. As protein: CASSLRPNQYF.

The V and J genes are TRBV5-1 and TRBJ1-3; 7 bases map to TRBD1. The V gene's germline CDR1 is SGHRS and CDR2 YFSETQ. The CDR3 is 15 residues long. The V gene end was trimmed by 3 bases and the J gene end by 0 bases; junction bases not matched to a gene: 3. The DNA for the CDR3 is TGCGCCAGCAGCTCTCAGGGGGACTCTGGAAACACCATATATTTT. This codes for CASSSQGDSGNTIYF.

V is TRBV7-9 and J is TRBJ1-3; D unclear. Germline CDR1 is SEHNR and CDR2 is FQNEAQ (reference sequence). This CDR3 is built from 14 residues. V gave up 7 bases and J gave up 1 base, with 11 bases separating them. The CDR3 region has the DNA TGTGCCAGCACCAACGTGGGGTCTGGAAACACCATATATTTT. This gives the protein CASTNVGSGNTIYF.

V usage is TRBV7-9 and J usage is TRBJ2-7, with 7 bases fitting TRBD1. The CDR3 contains 14 residues. From germline, CDR1 is SEHNR and CDR2 FQNEAQ (reference sequence). With 5 bases clipped from V and 6 bases from J, the junction kept 10 bases outside the gene matches. The CDR3 protein is CASSVSQGFGEQYF. DNA for the CDR3: TGTGCCAGCAGCGTGTCACAGGGGTTCGGCGAGCAGTACTTC. Complete variable domain (other parts from reference TRBV7-9 and TRBJ2-7): DTGVSQNPRHKITKRGQNVTFRCDPISEHNRLYWYRQTLGQGPEFLTYFQNEAQLEKSRLLSDRFSAERPKGSFSTLEIQRTEQGDSAMYLCASSVSQGFGEQYFGPGTRLTVT.

The CDR3 spells CAWSVSLPDEAFF. CDR3 in DNA: TGTGCCTGGAGTGTAAGTCTTCCAGATGAAGCTTTCTTT. The chain is built from TRBV30 and TRBJ1-1, with D unresolved. CDR1 and CDR2 from the germline V gene are GTSNPN and SVGIG (reference sequence). The CDR3 spans 13 residues. Trimming left V 0 bases short and J 7 bases short, with 12 bases between.

V and J are TRBV4-3 and TRBJ2-4; D is uncertain. There are 16 residues in the CDR3. Trimming pared 4 bases from V and 0 bases from J, leaving 13 bases between. Per germline, CDR1 LGHNA and CDR2 YSLEER. The CDR3 nucleotides are TGCGCCAGCAGCCGGGAACTGGGCTTAGCCAAAAACATTCAGTACTTC. Protein: CASSRELGLAKNIQYF.

The V gene is TRBV24-1, the J gene TRBJ2-5; D perhaps matches TRBD1 (5 bases). Germline V gives CDR1 KGHDR, CDR2 SFDVKD. The CDR3 has 14 amino acids. Deletions cut 4 bases from V and 2 bases from J, with 10 bases between. CDR3 region: CATSESDSQETQYF. The DNA for the CDR3 is TGTGCCACCAGTGAATCCGACAGTCAAGAGACCCAGTACTTC.

This CDR3 reads CATSDPLLGYTF. In DNA, the CDR3 is TGTGCCACCAGTGATCCCCTCCTAGGCTACACCTTC. The rearrangement links TRBV24-1 to TRBJ1-2; no firm D call. Trimming pared 3 bases from V and 8 bases from J, leaving 9 bases between. The CDR3 loop spans 12 amino acids. From germline, CDR1 is KGHDR and CDR2 SFDVKD.

The chain combines TRBV29-1 with TRBJ2-1, with 7 nucleotides matching TRBD2. CDR1 and CDR2 (germline): SQVTM, ANQGSEA. With V trimmed by 7 bases and J by 4 bases, 19 bases remained unmatched. The CDR3 covers 17 residues. This CDR3 reads CSATSNGQRGVYNEQFF. The CDR3 nucleotides read TGCAGCGCGACCTCCAATGGGCAGCGGGGAGTTTACAATGAGCAGTTCTTC.

The gene calls are TRBV18 and TRBJ1-5; tentative D call: TRBD1 (5 bases). Germline V gives CDR1 KGHSH, CDR2 LQKENI. Trimming took off 6 bases at V and 4 bases at J, with 16 bases between the two ends. CDR3 size: 15 residues. For the CDR3, the DNA is TGTGCCAGCTCTCCCCGCGGGGGGACTAATCAGCCCCAGCATTTT. This sequence encodes CASSPRGGTNQPQHF.

V usage is TRBV24-1 and J usage is TRBJ1-3, with 9 bases matching TRBD1. The V and J ends lost 0 bases and 0 bases, in that order; junction bases with no gene match: 14. Germline V lookup: CDR1 KGHDR, CDR2 SFDVKD. The CDR3 spans 21 residues. In DNA, the CDR3 is TGTGCCACCAGTGATTTGAGCACCCCGGGACAGGGCAATTACTCTGGAAACACCATATATTTT. Its translation is CATSDLSTPGQGNYSGNTIYF.

V and J are TRBV27 and TRBJ1-6; no firm D call. Germline values: CDR1 MNHEY, CDR2 SMNVEV (reference sequence). There are 18 residues in the CDR3. V lost 2 bases to trimming and J lost 0 bases, with 14 bases between them. The CDR3 coding sequence is TGTGCCAGCAGTTTACGGTCAGGATTAAGCTCCTATAATTCACCCCTCCACTTT. Protein product: CASSLRSGLSSYNSPLHF.

The V gene is TRBV7-9, the J gene TRBJ1-1, with 11 positions matching TRBD1. The J segment lost 4 bases and the V segment lost 6 bases, leaving 10 bases of the junction unmatched. The CDR3 loop spans 16 amino acids. Looked up from germline, CDR1 is SEHNR and CDR2 is FQNEAQ (reference sequence). CDR3 in DNA: TGTGCCAGCAGGGCCGGGACAGGGGGATTGGGCACTGAAGCTTTCTTT. The encoded protein is CASRAGTGGLGTEAFF.

The chain employs TRBV6-2 or TRBV6-3 and TRBJ1-5, with 10 nucleotides matching TRBD1. The germline gives CDR1 MNHEY, CDR2 SVGEGT. The CDR3 contains 16 residues. V lost 5 bases and J lost 5; bases outside the gene matches: 9. Here the CDR3 reads CASSARQGASDQPQHF. The CDR3 bases are TGTGCCAGCAGTGCAAGACAGGGGGCGTCCGATCAGCCCCAGCATTTT.

This chain joins TRBV7-2 and TRBJ2-1; 8 bases are shared with TRBD2. V shed 1 base, J shed 5 bases, and the junction held 16 bases outside the gene matches. This CDR3 is built from 19 residues. The germline V gene has CDR1 SGHTA and CDR2 FQGNSA. Written as DNA, the CDR3 is TGTGCCAGCAGCTTAGTAGGTCATCCCAGGAGCGGGGGTAACAATGAGCAGTTCTTC. Encoded protein: CASSLVGHPRSGGNNEQFF.

This chain connects TRBV28 to TRBJ1-2; the D gene is possibly TRBD1 (5 bases). V lost 6 bases and J lost 2, with 7 bases in between. CDR1 is MDHEN, CDR2 SYDVKM, per germline. There are 12 residues in the CDR3. The CDR3 region has the DNA TGTGCCAGCAGGGGGCGGAACTATGGCTACACCTTC. Protein: CASRGRNYGYTF.

The chain employs TRBV2 and TRBJ1-3, with 9 bases that match TRBD1. The CDR3 is 18 residues long. CDR1 and CDR2 (germline): SNHLY, FYNNEI. V dropped 8 bases and J dropped 1; count of bases not matched to a gene: 15. For the CDR3, the DNA is TGTGCCAGCGAAAGGGACAGGGCCAAAAGGGTATCTGGAAACACCATATATTTT. Translation: CASERDRAKRVSGNTIYF.